The 6 T cell receptor beta chains reported below all come from one sample, sequenced in a study of early T cells in non-severe SARS-CoV-2 infection. A single record per CDR3 protein comes from TCRdb applying MiXCR to the 5' RACE reads. The table has roughly 40,000 distinct CDR3 sequences, less than 6.5% seen once. Here the sequenced sample was whole blood, taken at baseline. Receptors were obtained from an adult who was a healthcare worker with PCR-confirmed SARS-CoV-2 infection or an uninfected control (not recorded which).

This clonotype has more than one count but fewer than ten. J is TRBJ2-7 and V is TRBV6-6, with 9 bases fitting TRBD1. V lost 6 bases, J lost 3 bases, and 0 bases stayed unmatched. CDR1 is MNHNY, CDR2 SVGAGI, per germline (reference sequence). This CDR3 is 12 amino acids long. The chain's CDR3 is CASRDRGYEQYF. DNA of the CDR3: TGTGCCAGCAGGGACAGGGGCTACGAGCAGTACTTC.

This clonotype occurred many times. The chain combines TRBV3-1 with TRBJ1-5; TRBD1 matches at 10 bases. J lost 0 bases, V lost 2 bases, and 4 bases had no gene match. The CDR3 has 17 amino acids. The V gene's germline CDR1 is LGHDT and CDR2 YNNKEL (reference sequence). CDR3 amino acids: CASSQTWTGGSNQPQHF. The CDR3 bases are TGTGCCAGCAGCCAAACCTGGACAGGGGGTAGCAATCAGCCCCAGCATTTT.

This clonotype was found many times. The chain joins TRBV9 to TRBJ2-7; 7 positions agree with TRBD1. Germline-derived CDR1 and CDR2 are SGDLS and YYNGEE. V shed 0 bases, J shed 3 bases, and the junction held 6 bases outside the gene matches. The CDR3 totals 15 residues. In DNA form, the CDR3 reads TGTGCCAGCAGCGTAGAGCCGACAGGGTACTACGAGCAGTACTTC. This sequence encodes CASSVEPTGYYEQYF.

J is TRBJ2-3 and V is TRBV7-2, with D hard to call. V lost 1 base and J 4 bases, leaving 6 bases between the germline ends. Germline CDR1 is SGHTA and CDR2 is FQGNSA. The CDR3 loop spans 13 amino acids. CDR3 protein: CASSLVPSDTQYF. As DNA, the CDR3 is TGTGCCAGCAGCTTAGTCCCCTCAGATACGCAGTATTTT.

This clonotype was recorded at least ten times. The gene calls are TRBV7-2 and TRBJ2-7, with TRBD1 matching 7 bases. The V segment lost 5 bases and the J segment 7 bases; nucleotides outside the gene matches: 11. Germline V CDR1 and CDR2: SGHTA, FQGNSA. This CDR3 is built from 14 residues. The chain's CDR3 is CASSPWDSSLEQYF. CDR3 coding DNA: TGTGCCAGCAGCCCCTGGGACAGCTCCCTAGAGCAGTACTTC.

This clonotype was counted ten times or more. The genes are TRBV9 and TRBJ2-3; 11 bases line up with TRBD2. Germline values: CDR1 SGDLS, CDR2 YYNGEE. With 0 bases clipped from V and 4 bases from J, the junction kept 4 bases outside the gene matches. CDR3 size: 16 residues. CDR3 amino acids: CASSVASGGLADTQYF. CDR3 nucleotides: TGTGCCAGCAGCGTAGCTAGCGGGGGGCTAGCAGATACGCAGTATTTT. Complete variable domain (other parts from reference TRBV9 and TRBJ2-3): DSGVTQTPKHLITATGQRVTLRCSPRSGDLSVYWYQQSLDQGLQFLIQYYNGEERAKGNILERFSAQQFPDLHSELNLSSLELGDSALYFCASSVASGGLADTQYFGPGTRLTVL.